This T cell receptor (beta chain) is from a study of cytomegalovirus exposure and HLA in healthy donors. Study in general: A previous analysis identified 95 million to 130 million unique TCR beta sequences derived from around 180 million T cells. Broader study findings: HLA alleles showed associations with around 15,000 TCR beta sequences in a later analysis, at a 0.05 false discovery rate. Serostatus for CMV was the only available immune exposure information.

The study ran its PCR with 60 Vbeta and 13 Jbeta primers. Libraries were prepared by immunoSEQ multiplex PCR; TCRdb keeps only in-frame clonotypes and omits some of them. Of around 210,000 clones in the sample, more than 60% are singletons; the top ten hold 1.5% to 2%. A word on this clone: Its target is unknown.

CDR3 size: 16 residues. Unmatched junction bases numbered 6, after V lost 0 bases and J lost 4 bases. CDR1 and CDR2 (germline): KGHSH, LQKENI. The chain carries TRBV18 and TRBJ2-1; the match to TRBD1 covers 7 bases. The sequence came from a man aged 45-60 years in good health and CMV-seronegative. The material sequenced was PBMCs. The CDR3: CASSPPQRQGYNEQFF. As DNA, the CDR3 is TGTGCCAGCTCACCACCGCAGAGACAGGGTTACAATGAGCAGTTCTTC.